This T cell receptor (beta chain) was recorded in a study of beta chain features in type 1 diabetes. Study-wide results and caveats: Researchers report that Type 1 diabetes patients had moderately but significantly shorter TCRB CDR3s across all four CD4+ subsets.

Reverse transcription of all isolated RNA meant that expressed TCRB transcripts were sequenced. The repertoire was sequenced with immunoSEQ multiplex PCR; TCRdb's copy has only in-frame clones and lacks some. The profile shows 600,000 to 700,000 clones, 9.5% to 15% of them singletons. Regarding this clone: No antigen is known for it.

The sequenced material came from naive CD4+ T cells from blood. The sequence came from a man aged 30 to 45 with type 1 diabetes.

DNA of the CDR3: TGCGCCAGCAGCAGGGAGCTCCCGAACACCGGGGAGCTGTTTTTT. It encodes CASSRELPNTGELFF. The chain carries TRBV5-1 and TRBJ2-2, with TRBD2 as a possible D gene (5 bases). Trimming removed 4 bases at V and 0 bases at J, with 10 bases between. The V gene's germline CDR1 is SGHRS and CDR2 YFSETQ. The CDR3 runs 15 residues.